This T cell receptor beta chain is drawn from a study of blood T cells in healthy people across ages. A second roughly 6 to 11 cycle PCR used barcoded and J-beta primers. TCRdb ran MiXCR on the 5' RACE reads and lists one entry per CDR3 protein. The repertoire holds over a million distinct CDR3 sequences, under 55% seen once, with approximately 4.1% in the top ten. Every sample had a minimum of 6.5 million PBMCs isolated. Germline values: CDR1 MNHEY, CDR2 SVGEGT. CDR3 length equals 18 residues. The V end lost 7 bases, the J end lost 0 bases, and 22 bases lay between the germline ends. The sample taken for sequencing was blood. The chain links TRBV6-2 or TRBV6-3 to TRBJ1-5; D gene ambiguous. The clonotype originates from a young woman in good health. CDR3 sequence (DNA): TGTGCCAGCACCAGCGGGCCCCTGAGTCGGTATAGCAATCAGCCCCAGCATTTT. Its protein product is CASTSGPLSRYSNQPQHF.